These 32 T cell receptor beta chains were all obtained from the same sample, sequenced in a study of cytomegalovirus exposure and HLA in healthy donors. The repertoire was sequenced with immunoSEQ multiplex PCR; TCRdb's copy has only in-frame clones and lacks some. Of 250,000 to 300,000 clones listed, 80% to 90% are singletons. Specimen: PBMCs. The source is a woman aged 18-29 years in good health and CMV-seronegative.

The chain combines TRBV19 with TRBJ1-2; D is possibly TRBD1 (5 bases). CDR1 and CDR2 (germline): LNHDA, SQIVND (reference sequence). The CDR3 is 12 residues long. The ends were cut back, 8 bases at V and 4 bases at J, with 11 bases in the middle. The CDR3 DNA is TGTGCCAGTTCCCCTACAGGCTATGGCTACACCTTC. As protein: CASSPTGYGYTF. Combining the CDR3 with reference TRBV19 and TRBJ1-2 gives the whole variable domain DGGITQSPKYLFRKEGQNVTLSCEQNLNHDAMYWYRQDPGQGLRLIYYSQIVNDFQKGDIAEGYSVSREKKESFPLTVTSAQKNPTAFYLCASSPTGYGYTFGSGTRLTVV.

This clone has a handful of counts. This chain links TRBV10-3 with TRBJ2-5; 10 bases are a match to TRBD1. The CDR3 has 16 residues. Germline lookup yields CDR1 ENHRY and CDR2 SYGVKD. Unmatched junction bases numbered 7, after V lost 6 bases and J lost 0 bases. In nucleotides, the CDR3 is TGTGCCATCAGGGACCGGGACAGGGGAAACCAAGAGACCCAGTACTTC. Its translation: CAIRDRDRGNQETQYF.

This clone has more than one count but fewer than ten. The rearrangement uses TRBV30 and TRBJ2-3; TRBD2 might be the D (5 bases). The ends were cut back, 1 base at V and 6 bases at J, with 17 bases in the middle. The CDR3 length is 15 residues. Per germline, CDR1 GTSNPN and CDR2 SVGIG (reference sequence). The CDR3 bases are TGTGCCTGGAGTGCCCTACTAGTATCGGCGGATACGCAGTATTTT. Its protein product is CAWSALLVSADTQYF.

This clone occurred a few times. V is TRBV9 and J is TRBJ1-2; D remains unclear. Trimming cost V 4 bases and J 4 bases, with 14 bases left between them. The CDR3 spans 14 residues. The V gene's germline CDR1 is SGDLS and CDR2 YYNGEE. CDR3 region: CASSPGRGFYGYTF. For the CDR3, the DNA is TGTGCCAGCAGCCCCGGACGGGGATTCTATGGCTACACCTTC.

The V and J genes are TRBV27 and TRBJ2-7; the D is unclear. V gave up 5 bases and J gave up 3 bases, with 11 bases separating them. CDR3 length equals 13 residues. The germline gives CDR1 MNHEY, CDR2 SMNVEV (reference sequence). The CDR3: CASSIKKHYEQYF. The CDR3 region has the DNA TGTGCCAGCAGTATAAAGAAACACTACGAGCAGTACTTC.

This clone was counted between two and nine times. V usage is TRBV18 and J usage is TRBJ2-7; D is possibly TRBD2 (5 bases). Germline values: CDR1 KGHSH, CDR2 LQKENI. This CDR3 is built from 14 residues. V lost 8 bases to trimming and J lost 6 bases, with 20 bases between them. The chain's CDR3 is CASVRSGGHPEQYF. The CDR3, as DNA: TGTGCCAGCGTCCGAAGCGGCGGGCACCCCGAGCAGTACTTC.

This chain connects TRBV5-1 to TRBJ1-2; 7 bases are shared with TRBD1. With V trimmed by 4 bases and J by 4 bases, 19 bases remained unmatched. The CDR3 extends over 18 amino acids. Per germline, CDR1 SGHRS and CDR2 YFSETQ. The CDR3, as DNA: TGCGCCAGCAGCCGCCGAGCTTTAACAGGGGCGCGGGTCTATGGCTACACCTTC. The encoded protein is CASSRRALTGARVYGYTF.

This clone occurred once. The chain has TRBV18 and TRBJ1-4; D perhaps matches TRBD1 (6 bases). V shed 3 bases and J shed 8 bases, with 19 bases lying between them. The CDR3 is 16 amino acids. Germline CDR1 is KGHSH and CDR2 is LQKENI. This CDR3 is CASSPSQGPKWEKLFF. CDR3 nucleotide sequence: TGTGCCAGCTCACCTAGCCAGGGGCCTAAATGGGAAAAACTGTTTTTT.

The genes are TRBV7-3 and TRBJ2-7; 8 bases are shared with TRBD1. CDR1 and CDR2 (germline): SGHTA, FQGTGA. This CDR3 is 15 amino acids long. Trimming took 4 bases from V and 6 from J; bases not matched to a gene: 11. CDR3 bases: TGTGCCAGCAGCTCGACAGGGGATCAACGGGGCGAGCAGTACTTC. Translation gives CASSSTGDQRGEQYF.

V and J are TRBV11-3 and TRBJ2-3, with TRBD2 as a possible D gene (5 bases). Germline CDR1 reads SGHNT; CDR2 reads YENEEA. The CDR3 runs to 15 residues. Trimming removed 2 bases from V and 6 bases from J, with 15 bases in between. The CDR3 region has the DNA TGTGCCAGCAGCTTACTTGGACGAGCGGTCGATACGCAGTATTTT. This translates into CASSLLGRAVDTQYF.

The chain combines TRBV6-5 with TRBJ2-7, with 12 bases lining up with TRBD1. V trimming: 5 bases; J trimming: 7 bases; junction bases outside the gene matches: 9. The germline CDR1 and CDR2 sequences are MNHEY and SVGAGI. The CDR3 is 15 residues long. CDR3 in amino acids: CASSPAGDRGREQYF. The CDR3 DNA reads TGTGCCAGCAGTCCCGCCGGGGACAGGGGGCGAGAGCAGTACTTC.

A few counts support this clone. The genes are TRBV6-1 and TRBJ2-2; D is possibly TRBD2 (6 bases). Germline V gene lookup returns CDR1 MNHNS and CDR2 SASEGT. CDR3 length: 14 amino acids. Trimming left V 3 bases short and J 8 bases short, with 13 bases between. Here the CDR3 reads CASSESGERGELFF. DNA for the CDR3: TGTGCCAGCAGTGAGTCGGGGGAGAGGGGGGAGCTGTTTTTT.

J is TRBJ1-4 and V is TRBV5-1, with D unresolved. Germline-derived CDR1 and CDR2 are SGHRS and YFSETQ. The CDR3 loop spans 13 amino acids. V dropped 4 bases and J dropped 7 bases, with 11 bases sitting between them. CDR3 in amino acids: CASSVTSAEKLFF. The CDR3 DNA reads TGCGCCAGCAGCGTGACATCAGCTGAAAAACTGTTTTTT.

In this sample, this clone turned up a few times. V usage is TRBV6-5 and J usage is TRBJ1-6; unclear D gene. V gave up 2 bases and J gave up 7 bases, with 12 bases separating them. Looked up from germline, CDR1 is MNHEY and CDR2 is SVGAGI. This CDR3 is 15 amino acids long. In nucleotides, the CDR3 is TGTGCCAGCAGTTACGGAGTAGTACTAAATTCACCCCTCCACTTT. It translates to CASSYGVVLNSPLHF.

The chain employs TRBV4-1 and TRBJ2-1; 7 nucleotides match TRBD2. This CDR3 is built from 16 residues. Germline V gives CDR1 MGHRA, CDR2 YSYEKL. Trimming took 3 bases from V and 0 from J; bases not matched to a gene: 5. As DNA, the CDR3 is TGCGCCAGCAGCCAGGAACCGGGGGGCTCCTACAATGAGCAGTTCTTC. Protein: CASSQEPGGSYNEQFF.

As DNA, the CDR3 is TGTGCCAGCAGCAAAACCAGGGACTATGGCTACACCTTC. Translated: CASSKTRDYGYTF. This rearrangement joins TRBV6-5 to TRBJ1-2, with D possibly being TRBD1 (5 bases). This CDR3 region has 13 residues. Trimming shortened V by 6 bases and J by 3 bases, and 11 bases separated the two germline ends. Germline V CDR1 and CDR2: MNHEY, SVGAGI.

The chain couples TRBV5-1 to TRBJ1-4, with 10 bases lining up with TRBD1. Germline lookup yields CDR1 SGHRS and CDR2 YFSETQ. The CDR3 loop spans 14 amino acids. J gave up 8 bases and V 7 bases, and 8 bases lay outside the gene matches. This CDR3 reads CASRRQGAWEKLFF. The DNA for the CDR3 is TGCGCCAGCCGAAGACAGGGGGCCTGGGAAAAACTGTTTTTT.

The genes are TRBV7-8 and TRBJ2-4; 8 bases fit TRBD2. The ends lost 5 bases at V and 6 bases at J; junction bases unmatched: 15. The CDR3 contains 17 residues. Germline CDR1 reads SGHVS; CDR2 reads FQNEAQ. This chain's CDR3 is CASSPAPSLAAPNIQYF. CDR3 in DNA: TGTGCCAGCAGCCCCGCCCCTTCACTAGCGGCCCCAAACATTCAGTACTTC.

This clone was observed a handful of times. The chain employs TRBV11-3 and TRBJ2-2; D gene uncertain. The germline gives CDR1 SGHNT, CDR2 YENEEA. The CDR3 is 13 residues long. The V end was cut by 4 bases, the J end by 2 bases, with 5 bases between. The CDR3 sequence is CASSSTNTGELFF. DNA of the CDR3: TGTGCCAGCAGCTCCACAAACACCGGGGAGCTGTTTTTT.

The rearrangement joins TRBV4-1 to TRBJ2-1, with no clear D. Germline V gene data show CDR1 as MGHRA and CDR2 as YSYEKL. The CDR3 spans 16 residues. V gave up 4 bases and J gave up 2 bases, with 15 bases separating them. The CDR3 reads CASSPEPVLTYNEQFF. CDR3 nucleotides: TGCGCCAGCAGCCCAGAACCAGTCCTTACCTACAATGAGCAGTTCTTC.

CDR3 DNA sequence: TGTGCCAGCAGTCCCTGGGACATTTACCAAGAGACCCAGTACTTC. This translates into CASSPWDIYQETQYF. The V gene is TRBV27, the J gene TRBJ2-5; TRBD1 is a possible D gene (6 bases). The V and J ends lost 5 bases and 0 bases respectively, with 13 bases between them. Germline-derived CDR1 and CDR2 are MNHEY and SMNVEV (reference sequence). This CDR3 spans 15 amino acids.

The chain uses TRBV5-1 and TRBJ2-3, with D tentatively TRBD1 (6 bases). CDR3 length: 15 residues. The germline gives CDR1 SGHRS, CDR2 YFSETQ. Deletions cut 0 bases from V and 2 bases from J, with 10 bases between. The DNA of the CDR3 is TGCGCCAGCAGCTTGGAGGGACAACTCACAGATACGCAGTATTTT. Amino acid sequence: CASSLEGQLTDTQYF.

This rearrangement joins TRBV6-5 to TRBJ2-3; D might be TRBD1 (6 bases). The CDR3 has 15 residues. From germline, CDR1 is MNHEY and CDR2 SVGAGI. V lost 0 bases, J lost 4 bases, and 11 bases lay in between. The CDR3, as DNA: TGTGCCAGCAGTTACTCGCAGGGGCTGGCAGATACGCAGTATTTT. This gives the protein CASSYSQGLADTQYF.

The chain combines TRBV9 with TRBJ2-1; D uncertain. V lost 0 bases to trimming and J lost 3 bases, with 13 bases between them. The CDR3 has 16 residues. The V gene's germline CDR1 is SGDLS and CDR2 YYNGEE. The CDR3 nucleotides are TGTGCCAGCAGCGTAGGTCAAGGCGGCCTCTACAATGAGCAGTTCTTC. Translation: CASSVGQGGLYNEQFF. Full variable domain (outside the CDR3, taken from reference TRBV9 and TRBJ2-1): DSGVTQTPKHLITATGQRVTLRCSPRSGDLSVYWYQQSLDQGLQFLIQYYNGEERAKGNILERFSAQQFPDLHSELNLSSLELGDSALYFCASSVGQGGLYNEQFFGPGTRLTVL.

With regard to this clone: A read error may produce the germline difference seen at one junction end. The chain couples TRBV11-2 to TRBJ1-2, with 8 nucleotides matching TRBD1. The CDR3 loop spans 11 amino acids. Germline-derived CDR1 and CDR2 are SGHAT and FQNNGV. In DNA form, the CDR3 reads TGTGCCAGCAGCTTAGGGACAGGGTTCTCCTTC. This translates into CASSLGTGFSF.

The rearrangement links TRBV4-2 to TRBJ2-1; 8 bases agree with TRBD2. This CDR3 is 17 amino acids long. Germline trimming cut 4 bases from V and 3 bases from J; bases unmatched to any gene: 11. Germline CDR1 LGHNA, CDR2 YNFKEQ. CDR3 residues: CASSRTLLAVDYNEQFF. Here the CDR3 DNA reads TGTGCCAGCAGCCGAACCTTACTAGCGGTAGACTACAATGAGCAGTTCTTC.

The chain is built from TRBV5-1 and TRBJ2-3, with 11 nucleotides matching TRBD2. Per the germline V gene, CDR1 is SGHRS and CDR2 is YFSETQ. CDR3 length equals 18 residues. Trimming at V came to 0 bases and at J to 0 bases, leaving 6 bases not matched to a gene. As DNA, the CDR3 is TGCGCCAGCAGCTTGGGAATCGGGACTAGCGGTAGCACAGATACGCAGTATTTT. Translating it yields CASSLGIGTSGSTDTQYF.

The DNA of the CDR3 is TGTGCCAGCAGTGAAAGAGGGAACCTCCACGAGCAGTACTTC. Its translation is CASSERGNLHEQYF. The V call is TRBV6-5, the J call TRBJ2-7, with D possibly matching TRBD2 (5 bases). Germline CDR1 MNHEY, CDR2 SVGAGI. CDR3 length equals 14 residues. V gave up 5 bases and J gave up 5 bases, with 16 bases separating them.

This clone was recorded once. This chain joins TRBV5-6 and TRBJ2-7; 12 positions agree with TRBD1. In germline, CDR1 is SGHDT, CDR2 YYEEEE. This CDR3 contains 14 residues. J was trimmed by 6 bases and V by 3 bases; bases with no gene match: 4. CDR3 region: CASSSGQGASEQYF. CDR3 nucleotide sequence: TGTGCCAGCAGCTCGGGACAGGGGGCTTCCGAGCAGTACTTC. Full variable domain (outside the CDR3, taken from reference TRBV5-6 and TRBJ2-7): DAGVTQSPTHLIKTRGQQVTLRCSPKSGHDTVSWYQQALGQGPQFIFQYYEEEERQRGNFPDRFSGHQFPNYSSELNVNALLLGDSALYLCASSSGQGASEQYFGPGTRLTVT.

This clone was seen more than once but under ten times. This chain links TRBV6-5 with TRBJ1-2; D remains unclear. V was cut by 0 bases and J by 2 bases, with 4 bases left in between. The CDR3 spans 13 residues. Germline-derived CDR1 and CDR2 are MNHEY and SVGAGI. In DNA, the CDR3 is TGTGCCAGCAGTTACTCGGCCAACTATGGCTACACCTTC. Its translation is CASSYSANYGYTF.

This clone was recorded only once. J is TRBJ2-5 and V is TRBV5-1; 7 bases are a match to TRBD1. The J segment lost 7 bases and the V segment lost 0 bases, leaving 3 bases of the junction unmatched. Germline V lookup: CDR1 SGHRS, CDR2 YFSETQ. The CDR3 has 13 amino acids. The CDR3 DNA sequence: TGCGCCAGCAGCTTGGAAGGACAGGCGACCCAGTACTTC. Its protein product is CASSLEGQATQYF. Full variable domain (outside the CDR3, taken from reference TRBV5-1 and TRBJ2-5): KAGVTQTPRYLIKTRGQQVTLSCSPISGHRSVSWYQQTPGQGLQFLFEYFSETQRNKGNFPGRFSGRQFSNSRSEMNVSTLELGDSALYLCASSLEGQATQYFGPGTRLLVL.

The V gene is TRBV6-1, the J gene TRBJ2-7; D gene unclear. The CDR3 has 14 amino acids. Looked up from germline, CDR1 is MNHNS and CDR2 is SASEGT. Deletions cut 0 bases from V and 3 bases from J, with 9 bases between. DNA of the CDR3: TGTGCCAGCAGTGAAGCGCACAGCCACTACGAGCAGTACTTC. The encoded protein is CASSEAHSHYEQYF.